The 24 T cell receptor beta chains reported below all come from one sample, sequenced in a study of blood T cell repertoires in COVID-19 (TCRdb year 2020). Library preparation used the immunoSEQ multiplex PCR assay. TCRdb obtained this table from immuneACCESS and retained in-frame rearrangements with V and J assigned. These tables miss some clones; where compared with another copy, unresolved V genes account for less than half of the shortfall, and the remainder is unexplained. Present in this sample are approximately 73,000 clones, roughly 87% of which were seen just once. Around 9% of the sample belongs to the ten largest clones. Sequencing was done on a sample of peripheral blood. The source of these receptors is an elderly man with acute or convalescent COVID-19.

The chain recombines TRBV29-1 with TRBJ2-3, with 10 positions matching TRBD1. The germline V gene has CDR1 SQVTM and CDR2 ANQGSEA. J lost 5 bases, V lost 4 bases, and 6 bases had no gene match. The CDR3 has 14 amino acids. The DNA of the CDR3 is TGCAGCGTTGGGGGACAGGGGATGGTAGATACGCAGTATTTT. Translation gives CSVGGQGMVDTQYF.

This rearrangement joins TRBV28 to TRBJ1-4, with D possibly being TRBD1 (6 bases). The CDR3 spans 16 residues. Germline V gene lookup returns CDR1 MDHEN and CDR2 SYDVKM. V dropped 5 bases and J dropped 0 bases, with 13 bases sitting between them. CDR3 nucleotide sequence: TGTGCCAGCAGTGTTCCCGGGACAACAACTAATGAAAAACTGTTTTTT. It codes for CASSVPGTTTNEKLFF.

The chain recombines TRBV6-1 with TRBJ1-6; TRBD1 matches 8 bases. The junction had 2 bases not matched to a gene; V was cut back by 3 bases and J by 4 bases. Per germline, CDR1 MNHNS and CDR2 SASEGT. The CDR3 runs to 15 residues. The DNA of the CDR3 is TGTGCCAGCAGTGACGGGACAGGTTATAATTCACCCCTCCACTTT. Residues: CASSDGTGYNSPLHF.

The V call is TRBV28, the J call TRBJ1-5, with D tentatively TRBD1 (6 bases). This CDR3 has 16 amino acids. V was cut by 6 bases and J by 4 bases, with 19 bases left in between. Germline V gene lookup returns CDR1 MDHEN and CDR2 SYDVKM. CDR3 nucleotides: TGTGCCAGCAGCCGACTCAGCGGGGGGCGAAATCAGCCCCAGCATTTT. Translation: CASSRLSGGRNQPQHF.

The rearrangement joins TRBV30 to TRBJ2-7; 10 positions match TRBD2. The V and J ends lost 0 bases and 3 bases, in that order; junction bases with no gene match: 2. CDR3 size: 14 residues. CDR1 and CDR2 from the germline V gene are GTSNPN and SVGIG (reference sequence). The DNA for the CDR3 is TGTGCCTGGAGTGTACCTAGCGGGAGCTACGAGCAGTACTTC. This codes for CAWSVPSGSYEQYF.

The chain is built from TRBV5-6 and TRBJ1-2, with a possible D match to TRBD1 (5 bases). Trimming removed 6 bases from V and 7 bases from J, with 22 bases in between. This CDR3 contains 15 residues. The germline CDR1 and CDR2 sequences are SGHDT and YYEEEE. The CDR3 DNA follows: TGTGCCAGCACCGGAAAGGGACTTCGATCTTTTGGCTACACCTTC. Residues: CASTGKGLRSFGYTF.

The chain has TRBV9 and TRBJ2-1; TRBD1 aligns across 7 bases. V lost 0 bases and J lost 1; bases outside the gene matches: 10. The CDR3 has 18 residues. Germline CDR1 and CDR2: SGDLS and YYNGEE. CDR3 loop: CASSVAADRVRSYNEQFF. CDR3 nucleotide sequence: TGTGCCAGCAGCGTAGCAGCAGACAGGGTAAGATCCTACAATGAGCAGTTCTTC.

J is TRBJ2-2 and V is TRBV5-4; 16 bases are shared with TRBD2. V lost 4 bases, J lost 4 bases, and 4 bases stayed unmatched. The CDR3 length is 17 residues. Germline CDR1 is SGHNT and CDR2 is YYREEE (reference sequence). The CDR3 DNA follows: TGTGCCAGCAGCCCGGGACTAGCGGGGGGGCCCACCGGGGAGCTGTTTTTT. Translating gives CASSPGLAGGPTGELFF.

V and J are TRBV12-2 and TRBJ1-1. TRBV12-2 is labeled a pseudogene. The CDR3 sequence is 14 residues long. The CDR3 sequence is CASRASEQNTEAFF. The CDR3 nucleotides read TGTGCAAGTCGCGCGTCGGAGCAGAACACTGAAGCTTTCTTT.

The chain joins TRBV6-1 to TRBJ1-6; 9 bases map to TRBD1. The J segment lost 11 bases and the V segment lost 3 bases, leaving 8 bases of the junction unmatched. The CDR3 runs to 15 residues. Looked up from germline, CDR1 is MNHNS and CDR2 is SASEGT. CDR3 sequence: CASSDPGQGGTPLHF. The CDR3 DNA is TGTGCCAGCAGTGATCCGGGACAGGGAGGAACACCCCTCCACTTT.

For the CDR3, the DNA is TGTGCCAGCAGGGACAGAGCCGGGGTTGATGAGCAGTACTTC. It translates to CASRDRAGVDEQYF. This chain links TRBV6-5 with TRBJ2-7; TRBD1 might be the D (6 bases). Between the trimmed V and J ends, which lost 6 bases and 7 bases, there was a span of 19 bases. This CDR3 region has 14 residues. Germline V gene lookup returns CDR1 MNHEY and CDR2 SVGAGI.

The chain employs TRBV3-1 (or the pseudogene TRBV3-2) and TRBJ1-1; D unclear. Germline CDR1 is LGHDT and CDR2 is YNNKEL (reference sequence). This CDR3 has 13 amino acids. V lost 0 bases, J lost 6 bases, and 8 bases lay in between. Here the CDR3 reads CASSQDPYPEAFF. Written as DNA, the CDR3 is TGTGCCAGCAGCCAAGACCCCTATCCTGAAGCTTTCTTT.

CDR3 in DNA: TGTGCCAGCAGCTTTGGACAGTTTAACACTGAAGCTTTCTTT. Its protein is CASSFGQFNTEAFF. J is TRBJ1-1 and V is TRBV5-4; D perhaps matches TRBD1 (6 bases). CDR3 length: 14 residues. The V end lost 2 bases, the J end lost 2 bases, and 10 bases lay between the germline ends. Germline-derived CDR1 and CDR2 are SGHNT and YYREEE (reference sequence). Full variable domain (outside the CDR3, taken from reference TRBV5-4 and TRBJ1-1): ETGVTQSPTHLIKTRGQQVTLRCSSQSGHNTVSWYQQALGQGPQFIFQYYREEENGRGNFPPRFSGLQFPNYSSELNVNALELDDSALYLCASSFGQFNTEAFFGQGTRLTVV.

V and J are TRBV27 and TRBJ1-5; D may be TRBD1 (5 bases). The germline V gene encodes CDR1 MNHEY and CDR2 SMNVEV (reference sequence). The CDR3 runs 15 residues. V lost 2 bases to trimming and J lost 1 base, with 9 bases between them. The CDR3 loop reads CASSLGGRSNQPQHF. As DNA, the CDR3 is TGTGCCAGCAGTTTAGGGGGGAGGAGCAATCAGCCCCAGCATTTT.

The CDR3 sequence is CASSPQTGQNIQYF. The CDR3 DNA is TGTGCCAGCAGCCCTCAGACAGGTCAAAACATTCAGTACTTC. The chain uses TRBV13 and TRBJ2-4, with D tentatively TRBD1 (6 bases). Germline-derived CDR1 and CDR2 are PRHDT and FYEKMQ (reference sequence). This CDR3 contains 14 residues. V was shortened by 5 bases and J by 5 bases, with 13 bases between the two germline ends.

V gene TRBV5-5 combines with J gene TRBJ1-3, with D uncertain. The CDR3 loop spans 15 amino acids. Trimming left V 2 bases short and J 0 bases short, with 9 bases between. The germline gives CDR1 SGHKS, CDR2 YYEKEE (reference sequence). Here the CDR3 reads CASSLPTVSGNTIYF. Written as DNA, the CDR3 is TGTGCCAGCAGCTTACCGACTGTCTCTGGAAACACCATATATTTT.

The gene calls are TRBV19 and TRBJ2-1; D is uncertain. Germline V gene lookup returns CDR1 LNHDA and CDR2 SQIVND (reference sequence). The V end was cut by 6 bases, the J end by 6 bases, with 6 bases between. The CDR3 length is 11 residues. The CDR3 sequence: CASRAPNEQFF. The CDR3 nucleotides are TGTGCCAGTAGGGCCCCCAATGAGCAGTTCTTC.

CDR3 protein: CASSPVTGGISKNIQYF. The CDR3 nucleotides are TGTGCCAGCTCACCTGTGACAGGGGGCATTTCCAAAAACATTCAGTACTTC. V and J are TRBV18 and TRBJ2-4; 10 bases are a match to TRBD1. Germline V gene lookup returns CDR1 KGHSH and CDR2 LQKENI. The CDR3 covers 17 residues. V trimming: 3 bases; J trimming: 2 bases; junction bases outside the gene matches: 7. Variable domain in full (rest from reference TRBV18 and TRBJ2-4): NAGVMQNPRHLVRRRGQEARLRCSPMKGHSHVYWYRQLPEEGLKFMVYLQKENIIDESGMPKERFSAEFPKEGPSILRIQQVVRGDSAAYFCASSPVTGGISKNIQYFGAGTRLSVL.

The V call is TRBV5-1, the J call TRBJ2-1, with 9 bases aligning to TRBD1. The germline V gene encodes CDR1 SGHRS and CDR2 YFSETQ. Trimming cost V 4 bases and J 7 bases; bases outside gene matches: 9. This CDR3 region has 15 residues. CDR3 DNA sequence: TGCGCCAGCAGCCTGGGACAGGGAAGGTGGAATGAGCAGTTCTTC. It specifies CASSLGQGRWNEQFF.

The V gene is TRBV29-1, the J gene TRBJ2-3, with 14 bases matching TRBD2. Germline CDR1 reads SQVTM; CDR2 reads ANQGSEA. The CDR3 is 15 amino acids. V lost 5 bases and J lost 5; bases outside the gene matches: 6. The CDR3 DNA reads TGCAGCGTTTCCGGGACTAGCGGGGGCGTAGATACGCAGTATTTT. Protein: CSVSGTSGGVDTQYF.

The chain links TRBV5-4 to TRBJ2-3, with TRBD2 identical over 12 bases. The CDR3 has 16 amino acids. CDR1 SGHNT and CDR2 YYREEE come from the germline V gene (reference sequence). The V and J ends lost 3 bases and 0 bases, in that order; junction bases with no gene match: 2. CDR3 in DNA: TGTGCCAGCAGCTGGACTAGCGGGAAGAGCACAGATACGCAGTATTTT. Its protein is CASSWTSGKSTDTQYF.

The chain recombines TRBV6-5 with TRBJ1-5, with D hard to call. There are 15 residues in the CDR3. CDR1 and CDR2 from the germline V gene are MNHEY and SVGAGI. Trimming left V 5 bases short and J 2 bases short, with 13 bases between. The CDR3 DNA is TGTGCCAGCAGTCCTCAGAAGGGAGGCAATCAGCCCCAGCATTTT. This codes for CASSPQKGGNQPQHF.

Only one count was recorded for this clone. The chain employs TRBV3-1 (or the pseudogene TRBV3-2) and TRBJ2-5; D not resolved. Trimming stripped 3 bases from V and 4 bases from J, with 9 bases between. In germline, CDR1 is LGHDT, CDR2 YNNKEL (reference sequence). This CDR3 region has 13 residues. The CDR3: CASSQYAVETQYF. Here the CDR3 DNA reads TGTGCCAGCAGCCAGTACGCGGTAGAGACCCAGTACTTC.

The rearrangement uses TRBV11-2 and TRBJ2-7; weak D call: TRBD1 (5 bases). V was shortened by 0 bases and J by 6 bases, with 12 bases between the two germline ends. The CDR3 is made up of 14 amino acids. Germline V lookup: CDR1 SGHAT, CDR2 FQNNGV. The DNA of the CDR3 is TGTGCCAGCAGCTTAGAGGTCAGGGTGGCCGAGCAGTACTTC. It specifies CASSLEVRVAEQYF.